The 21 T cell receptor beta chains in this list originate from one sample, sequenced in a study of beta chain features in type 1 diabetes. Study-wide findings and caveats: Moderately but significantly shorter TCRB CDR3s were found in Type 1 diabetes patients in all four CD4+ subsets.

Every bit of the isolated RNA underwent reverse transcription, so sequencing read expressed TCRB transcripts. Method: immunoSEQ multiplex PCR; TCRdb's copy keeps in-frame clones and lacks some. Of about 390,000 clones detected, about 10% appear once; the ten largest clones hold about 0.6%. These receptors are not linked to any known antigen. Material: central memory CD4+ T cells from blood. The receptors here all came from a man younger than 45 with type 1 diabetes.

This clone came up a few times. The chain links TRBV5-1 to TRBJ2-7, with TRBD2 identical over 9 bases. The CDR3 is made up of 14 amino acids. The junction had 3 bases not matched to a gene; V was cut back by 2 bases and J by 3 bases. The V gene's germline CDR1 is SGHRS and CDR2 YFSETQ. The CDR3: CASSFGGRDYEQYF. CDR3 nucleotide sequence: TGCGCCAGCAGCTTCGGCGGGAGGGACTACGAGCAGTACTTC.

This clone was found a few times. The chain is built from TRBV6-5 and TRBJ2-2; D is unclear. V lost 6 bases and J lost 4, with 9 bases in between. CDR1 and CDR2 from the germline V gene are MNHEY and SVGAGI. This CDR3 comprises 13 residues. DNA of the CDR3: TGTGCCAGCAGCCGACTGGTCACCGGGGAGCTGTTTTTT. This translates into CASSRLVTGELFF.

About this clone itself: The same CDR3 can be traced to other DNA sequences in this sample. CDR3 DNA sequence: TGTGCCAGCAGCTTCGGGGGGGCCGGGCAGCCCCAGCATTTT. It is translated as CASSFGGAGQPQHF. The chain carries TRBV9 and TRBJ1-5; D is possibly TRBD1 (6 bases). The CDR3 loop spans 14 amino acids. The germline V gene has CDR1 SGDLS and CDR2 YYNGEE. Trimming pared 4 bases from V and 7 bases from J, leaving 15 bases between.

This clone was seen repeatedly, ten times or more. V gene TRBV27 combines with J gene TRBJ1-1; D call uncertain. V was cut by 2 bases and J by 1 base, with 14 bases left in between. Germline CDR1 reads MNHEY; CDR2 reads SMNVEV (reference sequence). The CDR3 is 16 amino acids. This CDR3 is CASSLGREIKNTEAFF. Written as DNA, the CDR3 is TGTGCCAGCAGTTTAGGACGGGAAATAAAGAACACTGAAGCTTTCTTT.

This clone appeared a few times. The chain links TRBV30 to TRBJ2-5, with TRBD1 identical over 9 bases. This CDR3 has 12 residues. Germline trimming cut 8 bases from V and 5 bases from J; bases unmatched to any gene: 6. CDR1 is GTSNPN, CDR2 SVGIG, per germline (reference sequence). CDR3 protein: CAVNRGRETQYF. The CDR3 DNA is TGTGCCGTGAACAGGGGGCGGGAGACCCAGTACTTC. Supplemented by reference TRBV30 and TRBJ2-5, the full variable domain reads SQTIHQWPATLVQPVGSPLSLECTVEGTSNPNLYWYRQAAGRGLQLLFYSVGIGQISSEVPQNLSASRPQDRQFILSSKKLLLSDSGFYLCAVNRGRETQYFGPGTRLLVL.

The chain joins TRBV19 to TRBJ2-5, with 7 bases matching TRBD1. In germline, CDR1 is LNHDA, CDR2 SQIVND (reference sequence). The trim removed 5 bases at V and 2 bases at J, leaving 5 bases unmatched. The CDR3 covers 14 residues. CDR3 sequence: CASSRRQGQETQYF. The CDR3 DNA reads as TGTGCCAGTAGTCGCAGACAGGGACAAGAGACCCAGTACTTC.

The CDR3 DNA is TGTGCCTGGAGTGTAGAAAGGACTGGAAACACCATATATTTT. Encoded protein: CAWSVERTGNTIYF. This chain links TRBV30 with TRBJ1-3; D gene unclear. Trimming stripped 0 bases from V and 2 bases from J, with 8 bases between. In germline, CDR1 is GTSNPN, CDR2 SVGIG (reference sequence). The CDR3 contains 14 residues.

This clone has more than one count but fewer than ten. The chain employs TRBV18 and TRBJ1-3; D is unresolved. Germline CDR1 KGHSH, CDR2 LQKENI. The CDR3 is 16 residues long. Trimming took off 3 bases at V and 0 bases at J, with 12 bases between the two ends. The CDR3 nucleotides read TGTGCCAGCTCACCGGTCAACCAGTACTCTGGAAACACCATATATTTT. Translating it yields CASSPVNQYSGNTIYF.

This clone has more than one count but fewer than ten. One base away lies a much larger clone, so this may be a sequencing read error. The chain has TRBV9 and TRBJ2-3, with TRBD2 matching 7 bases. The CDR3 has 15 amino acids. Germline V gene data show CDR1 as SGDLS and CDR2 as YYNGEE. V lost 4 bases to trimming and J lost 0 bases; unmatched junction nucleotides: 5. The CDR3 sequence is CASSPSGASTDTQYF. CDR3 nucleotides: TGTGCCAGCAGCCCCAGCGGGGCTAGCACAGATACGCAGTATTTT. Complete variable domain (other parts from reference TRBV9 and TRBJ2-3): DSGVTQTPKHLITATGQRVTLRCSPRSGDLSVYWYQQSLDQGLQFLIQYYNGEERAKGNILERFSAQQFPDLHSELNLSSLELGDSALYFCASSPSGASTDTQYFGPGTRLTVL.

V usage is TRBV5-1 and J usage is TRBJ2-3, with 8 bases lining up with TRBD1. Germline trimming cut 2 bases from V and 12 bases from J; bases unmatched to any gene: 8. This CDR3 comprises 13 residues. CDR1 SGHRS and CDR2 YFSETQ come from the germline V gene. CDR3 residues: CASSFDWTGFQYF. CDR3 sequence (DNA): TGCGCCAGCAGCTTTGATTGGACAGGGTTTCAGTATTTT.

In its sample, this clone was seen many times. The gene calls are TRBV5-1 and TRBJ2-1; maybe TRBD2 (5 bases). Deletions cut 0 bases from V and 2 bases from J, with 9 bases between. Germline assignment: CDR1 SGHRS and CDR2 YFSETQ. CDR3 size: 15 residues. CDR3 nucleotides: TGCGCCAGCAGCTTGGAACTAGAGGCCTACAATGAGCAGTTCTTC. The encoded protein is CASSLELEAYNEQFF.

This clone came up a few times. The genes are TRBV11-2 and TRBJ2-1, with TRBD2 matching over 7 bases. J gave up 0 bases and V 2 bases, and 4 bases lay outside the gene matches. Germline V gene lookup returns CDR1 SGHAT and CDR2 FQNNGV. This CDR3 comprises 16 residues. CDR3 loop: CASSLKGGSSYNEQFF. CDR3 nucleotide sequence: TGTGCCAGCAGCTTAAAGGGCGGGAGCTCCTACAATGAGCAGTTCTTC.

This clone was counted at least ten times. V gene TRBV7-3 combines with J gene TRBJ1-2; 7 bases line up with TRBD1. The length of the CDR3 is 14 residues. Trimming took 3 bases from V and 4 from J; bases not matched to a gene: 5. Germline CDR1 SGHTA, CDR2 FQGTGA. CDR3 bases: TGTGCCAGCAGCTTTAGGGACAGTAGCTATGGCTACACCTTC. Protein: CASSFRDSSYGYTF. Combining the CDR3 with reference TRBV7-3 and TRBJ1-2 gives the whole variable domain GAGVSQTPSNKVTEKGKYVELRCDPISGHTALYWYRQSLGQGPEFLIYFQGTGAADDSGLPNDRFFAVRPEGSVSTLKIQRTERGDSAVYLCASSFRDSSYGYTFGSGTRLTVV.

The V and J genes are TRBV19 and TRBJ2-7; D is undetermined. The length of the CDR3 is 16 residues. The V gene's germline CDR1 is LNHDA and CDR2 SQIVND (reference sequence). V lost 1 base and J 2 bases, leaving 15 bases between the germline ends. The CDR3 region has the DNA TGTGCCAGTAGTATAGTTCTCGACCTCGGTGCCTACGAGCAGTACTTC. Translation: CASSIVLDLGAYEQYF.

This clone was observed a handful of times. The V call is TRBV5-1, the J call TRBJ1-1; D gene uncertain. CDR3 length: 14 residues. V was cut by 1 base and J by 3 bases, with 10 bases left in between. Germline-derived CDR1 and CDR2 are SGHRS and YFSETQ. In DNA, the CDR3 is TGCGCCAGCAGCTTGCGGTTGAGGGACACTGAAGCTTTCTTT. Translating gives CASSLRLRDTEAFF.

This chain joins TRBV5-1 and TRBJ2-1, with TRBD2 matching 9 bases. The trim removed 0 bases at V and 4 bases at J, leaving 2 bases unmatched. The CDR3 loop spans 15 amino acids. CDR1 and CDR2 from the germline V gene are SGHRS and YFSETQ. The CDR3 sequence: CASSLVAGDYNEQFF. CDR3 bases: TGCGCCAGCAGCTTGGTAGCGGGAGATTACAATGAGCAGTTCTTC.

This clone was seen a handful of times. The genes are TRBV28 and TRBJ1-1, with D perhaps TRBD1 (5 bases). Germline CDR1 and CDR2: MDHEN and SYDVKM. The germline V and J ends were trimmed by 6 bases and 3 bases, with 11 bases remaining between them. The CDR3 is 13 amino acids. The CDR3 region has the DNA TGTGCCAGCAGATGGGGGGACTACACTGAAGCTTTCTTT. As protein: CASRWGDYTEAFF.

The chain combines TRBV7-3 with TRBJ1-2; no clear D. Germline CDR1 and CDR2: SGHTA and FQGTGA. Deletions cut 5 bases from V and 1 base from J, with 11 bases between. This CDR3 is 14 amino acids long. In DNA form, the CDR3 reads TGTGCCAGCAGCGCCTTGAGAAGTAACTATGGCTACACCTTC. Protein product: CASSALRSNYGYTF. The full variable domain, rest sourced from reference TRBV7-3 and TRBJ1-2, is GAGVSQTPSNKVTEKGKYVELRCDPISGHTALYWYRQSLGQGPEFLIYFQGTGAADDSGLPNDRFFAVRPEGSVSTLKIQRTERGDSAVYLCASSALRSNYGYTFGSGTRLTVV.

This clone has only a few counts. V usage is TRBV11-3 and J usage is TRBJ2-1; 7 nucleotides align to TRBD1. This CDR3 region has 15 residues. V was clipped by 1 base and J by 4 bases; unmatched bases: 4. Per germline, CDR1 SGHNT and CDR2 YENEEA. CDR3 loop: CASSLGQGTYNEQFF. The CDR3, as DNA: TGTGCCAGCAGCTTAGGACAGGGTACATACAATGAGCAGTTCTTC.

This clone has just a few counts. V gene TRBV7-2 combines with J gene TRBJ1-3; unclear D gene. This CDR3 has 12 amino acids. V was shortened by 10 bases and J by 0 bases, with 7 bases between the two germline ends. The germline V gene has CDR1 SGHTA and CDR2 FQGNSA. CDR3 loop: CATSYSGNTIYF. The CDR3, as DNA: TGTGCCACCAGTTACTCTGGAAACACCATATATTTT.

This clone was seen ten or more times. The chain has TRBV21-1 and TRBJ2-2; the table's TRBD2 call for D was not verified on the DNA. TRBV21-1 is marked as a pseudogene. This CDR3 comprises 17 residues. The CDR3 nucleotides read TGTGCCAGCAGCAAAGGCCGACGGGGATGGAACACCGGGGAGCTGTTTTTT. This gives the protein CASSKGRRGWNTGELFF.